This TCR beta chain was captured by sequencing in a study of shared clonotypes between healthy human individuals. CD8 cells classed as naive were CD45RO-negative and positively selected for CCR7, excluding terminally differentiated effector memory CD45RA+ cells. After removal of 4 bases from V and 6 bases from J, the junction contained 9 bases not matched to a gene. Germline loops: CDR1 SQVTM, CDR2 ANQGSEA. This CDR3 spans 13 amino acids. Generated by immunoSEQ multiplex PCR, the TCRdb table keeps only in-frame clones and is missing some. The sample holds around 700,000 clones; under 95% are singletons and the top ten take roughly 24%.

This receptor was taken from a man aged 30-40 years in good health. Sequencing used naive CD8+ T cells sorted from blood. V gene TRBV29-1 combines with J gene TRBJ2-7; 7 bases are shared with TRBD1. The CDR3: CSVAGDSTSEQYF. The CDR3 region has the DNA TGCAGCGTTGCCGGGGACAGCACGTCCGAGCAGTACTTC.